One and the same sample provided the 5 T cell receptor beta chains below, sequenced in a study of cytomegalovirus exposure and HLA in healthy donors. In the PCR, 60 Vbeta and 13 Jbeta primers were used. Sequenced by immunoSEQ multiplex PCR; TCRdb stores in-frame clones only, minus some. The sample records about 130,000 clones, 80% being singletons. Sample: PBMCs. The receptors here all came from a man aged 30-40 years in good health and CMV-seropositive.

The chain carries TRBV4-1 and TRBJ2-5; 15 bases agree with TRBD2. The trim removed 0 bases at V and 2 bases at J, leaving 4 bases unmatched. The CDR3 length is 18 residues. Germline assignment: CDR1 MGHRA and CDR2 YSYEKL. CDR3 DNA: TGCGCCAGCAGCCAAGATGTGGGACTAGCGGGGGGTCAAGAGACCCAGTACTTC. Translating it yields CASSQDVGLAGGQETQYF.

The rearrangement joins TRBV6-5 to TRBJ2-7; perhaps TRBD1 as D (5 bases). Germline loops: CDR1 MNHEY, CDR2 SVGAGI. The CDR3 totals 14 residues. Between the trimmed V and J ends, which lost 1 base and 5 bases, there was a span of 12 bases. CDR3: CASSYYQGSDEQYF. The CDR3 DNA is TGTGCCAGCAGTTACTATCAGGGATCGGACGAGCAGTACTTC.

This rearrangement joins TRBV27 to TRBJ1-4; tentatively, D is TRBD1 (6 bases). The CDR3 consists of 16 residues. Germline assignment: CDR1 MNHEY and CDR2 SMNVEV (reference sequence). Trimming removed 3 bases from V and 7 bases from J, with 18 bases in between. In nucleotides, the CDR3 is TGTGCCAGCAGTTTTAACTTGGGGGCGGCTATTGAAAAACTGTTTTTT. Protein product: CASSFNLGAAIEKLFF.

This chain joins TRBV10-1 and TRBJ1-1; a possible D gene is TRBD1 (5 bases). Germline values: CDR1 WNHNN, CDR2 SYGVQD (reference sequence). V was pared by 6 bases and J by 4 bases, with 15 bases between. This CDR3 is 14 amino acids long. The CDR3 DNA sequence: TGCGCCAGCAGCGCGGTGCAGGGATCCACTGAAGCTTTCTTT. Its protein product is CASSAVQGSTEAFF.

The chain combines TRBV19 with TRBJ1-5; 9 bases are shared with TRBD1. This CDR3 has 12 residues. CDR1 LNHDA and CDR2 SQIVND come from the germline V gene (reference sequence). With V trimmed by 8 bases and J by 7 bases, 3 bases remained unmatched. CDR3 coding DNA: TGTGCCAGTGGGACAGGGAACCAGCCCCAGCATTTT. It yields the protein CASGTGNQPQHF.